The 24 T cell receptor beta chains given below trace back to one sample, sequenced in a study of naive CD8 T cells in extremely preterm neonates. Using immunoSEQ multiplex PCR, the repertoire was profiled, and TCRdb retains in-frame clones only, with some absent. Of several thousand clones in the sample, 98% were seen once. Sequencing was carried out using naive CD8+ T cells from blood. These TCRs come from a human donor in good health.

To note about this clone: Other DNA sequences in the sample encode the same CDR3. The chain combines TRBV6-1 with TRBJ2-3; D gene ambiguous. The CDR3 is 11 residues long. The germline V and J ends were trimmed by 8 bases and 3 bases, with 6 bases remaining between them. Germline CDR1 and CDR2: MNHNS and SASEGT. The CDR3 DNA sequence: TGTGCCAGCGGAGAGACAGATACGCAGTATTTT. Translation gives CASGETDTQYF.

The chain joins TRBV7-2 to TRBJ1-1, with 8 bases lining up with TRBD1. This CDR3 contains 15 residues. Germline V gene lookup returns CDR1 SGHTA and CDR2 FQGNSA. The V gene end was trimmed by 3 bases and the J gene end by 0 bases; junction bases not matched to a gene: 3. DNA for the CDR3: TGTGCCAGCAGCTTTACAGGGGGGATGAACACTGAAGCTTTCTTT. This encodes CASSFTGGMNTEAFF.

V is TRBV19 and J is TRBJ2-1; TRBD1 matches 9 bases. Germline lookup yields CDR1 LNHDA and CDR2 SQIVND (reference sequence). The CDR3 is 16 amino acids. V was clipped by 2 bases and J by 6 bases; unmatched bases: 8. The CDR3 region has the DNA TGTGCCAGTAGTATAACGGACAGGGGTATTACCAATGAGCAGTTCTTC. This codes for CASSITDRGITNEQFF. Based on the CDR3 plus reference TRBV19 and TRBJ2-1, the full variable domain is DGGITQSPKYLFRKEGQNVTLSCEQNLNHDAMYWYRQDPGQGLRLIYYSQIVNDFQKGDIAEGYSVSREKKESFPLTVTSAQKNPTAFYLCASSITDRGITNEQFFGPGTRLTVL.

The V gene is TRBV27, the J gene TRBJ2-1; 10 nucleotides match TRBD2. The length of the CDR3 is 18 residues. Germline V gene lookup returns CDR1 MNHEY and CDR2 SMNVEV (reference sequence). V shed 2 bases and J 7 bases; nucleotides not matched to a gene: 14. The CDR3 DNA reads TGTGCCAGCAGTTTAGCGGGGCCCCGGACTAGCGGACTGAATGAGCAGTTCTTC. Translation gives CASSLAGPRTSGLNEQFF.

The J gene is TRBJ2-1, the V gene TRBV19; a possible D gene is TRBD2 (6 bases). V was clipped by 7 bases and J by 3 bases, with 25 bases between them. Germline V gene data show CDR1 as LNHDA and CDR2 as SQIVND (reference sequence). CDR3 size: 18 residues. The CDR3 loop reads CASTGQGGPLAVYNEQFF. The CDR3 DNA is TGTGCCAGTACTGGGCAGGGAGGCCCTCTCGCCGTCTACAATGAGCAGTTCTTC.

This clone appeared once. The V and J genes are TRBV19 and TRBJ1-1, with 7 bases identical to TRBD1. Germline V gene lookup returns CDR1 LNHDA and CDR2 SQIVND (reference sequence). V lost 6 bases and J lost 4; bases outside the gene matches: 11. The CDR3 loop spans 15 amino acids. The CDR3 nucleotides read TGTGCCAGTAGCCGACAGGGTTCGGCCAGCACTGAAGCTTTCTTT. Protein sequence: CASSRQGSASTEAFF.

V is TRBV5-5 and J is TRBJ1-5; no firm D call. Germline-derived CDR1 and CDR2 are SGHKS and YYEKEE (reference sequence). This CDR3 region has 10 residues. The V gene lost 7 bases and the J gene lost 6 bases, with 5 bases spanning the gap. The CDR3 DNA is TGTGCCAGCGAGGGTCAGCCCCAGCATTTT. It specifies CASEGQPQHF.

The chain links TRBV19 to TRBJ2-2; tentatively, D is TRBD1 (6 bases). Germline V CDR1 and CDR2: LNHDA, SQIVND (reference sequence). CDR3 length equals 12 residues. The V and J ends lost 10 bases and 3 bases respectively, with 9 bases between them. CDR3 protein: CATAGDTGELFF. In DNA form, the CDR3 reads TGTGCCACCGCAGGGGACACCGGGGAGCTGTTTTTT.

The rearrangement joins TRBV7-9 to TRBJ2-7; weak D call: TRBD2 (5 bases). Germline values: CDR1 SEHNR, CDR2 FQNEAQ (reference sequence). Trimming cost V 5 bases and J 6 bases, with 11 bases left between them. CDR3 length: 12 amino acids. CDR3 sequence: CASSLSSGEQYF. The CDR3 nucleotides are TGTGCCAGCAGCCTGTCGAGCGGCGAGCAGTACTTC.

The chain has TRBV27 and TRBJ2-7; perhaps TRBD1 as D (6 bases). Trimming took 3 bases from V and 1 from J, leaving 13 bases between them. Germline V gene data show CDR1 as MNHEY and CDR2 as SMNVEV (reference sequence). The CDR3 length is 15 residues. CDR3 loop: CASSFTGTPSYEQYF. The CDR3 bases are TGTGCCAGCAGTTTTACCGGGACACCTTCCTACGAGCAGTACTTC.

The chain employs TRBV28 and TRBJ1-5; D remains unclear. The CDR3 consists of 11 residues. V dropped 8 bases and J dropped 9 bases, with 11 bases sitting between them. Germline V gene data show CDR1 as MDHEN and CDR2 as SYDVKM. The CDR3 nucleotides are TGTGCCAGCTCCCCGGGTCTGCCCCAGCATTTT. Translation: CASSPGLPQHF.

The chain has TRBV5-1 and TRBJ1-1; D is undetermined. The CDR3 extends over 12 amino acids. Trimming pared 5 bases from V and 1 base from J, leaving 6 bases between. Germline CDR1 SGHRS, CDR2 YFSETQ. The CDR3 DNA reads TGCGCCAGCAGTAGCAAGAACACTGAAGCTTTCTTT. This translates into CASSSKNTEAFF.

V is TRBV7-9 and J is TRBJ2-3; unclear D gene. The CDR3 is made up of 12 amino acids. Germline CDR1 reads SEHNR; CDR2 reads FQNEAQ (reference sequence). Between the trimmed V and J ends, which lost 3 bases and 3 bases, there was a span of 4 bases. CDR3 bases: TGTGCCAGCAGCTTCGGTACAGATACGCAGTATTTT. The encoded protein is CASSFGTDTQYF.

The V gene is TRBV6-1, the J gene TRBJ2-6; the match to TRBD1 covers 10 bases. Germline V gives CDR1 MNHNS, CDR2 SASEGT. J gave up 11 bases and V 2 bases, and 3 bases lay outside the gene matches. The CDR3 is 14 amino acids. The CDR3: CASSELGTGDVLTF. The CDR3 DNA reads as TGTGCCAGCAGTGAATTGGGGACAGGGGACGTCCTGACTTTC.

This chain uses TRBV7-9 with TRBJ1-1, with TRBD1 matching 9 bases. In germline, CDR1 is SEHNR, CDR2 FQNEAQ (reference sequence). The CDR3 contains 14 residues. The junction had 4 bases not matched to a gene; V was cut back by 4 bases and J by 4 bases. This CDR3 reads CASSSGTGSTEAFF. Here the CDR3 DNA reads TGTGCCAGCAGCTCCGGGACAGGGAGCACTGAAGCTTTCTTT.

The CDR3 here is CASSLIRAQGSYEQYF. CDR3 DNA: TGTGCCAGCAGTTTAATTAGGGCTCAGGGATCCTACGAGCAGTACTTC. This chain connects TRBV28 to TRBJ2-7, with TRBD1 as a possible D gene (5 bases). Trimming removed 2 bases from V and 1 base from J, with 15 bases in between. In germline, CDR1 is MDHEN, CDR2 SYDVKM. The CDR3 is 16 residues long.

This chain joins TRBV10-2 and TRBJ2-1; D is perhaps TRBD1 (5 bases). Looked up from germline, CDR1 is WSHSY and CDR2 is SAAADI. The CDR3 spans 11 residues. Trimming cost V 6 bases and J 7 bases, with 7 bases left between them. The CDR3 loop is CASRGLNEQFF. The CDR3 nucleotides are TGCGCCAGCAGGGGGCTAAATGAGCAGTTCTTC.

As to this clone: This specimen includes other DNA sequences encoding the same CDR3. This chain links TRBV5-4 with TRBJ2-7; TRBD1 matches 9 bases. Trimming cost V 9 bases and J 5 bases; bases outside gene matches: 6. Germline assignment: CDR1 SGHNT and CDR2 YYREEE (reference sequence). The length of the CDR3 is 12 residues. CDR3 nucleotide sequence: TGTGCCACTGGACAGGGGTACGACGAGCAGTACTTC. Protein sequence: CATGQGYDEQYF.

The V and J genes are TRBV5-4 and TRBJ2-7, with 7 bases lining up with TRBD1. Germline assignment: CDR1 SGHNT and CDR2 YYREEE (reference sequence). V lost 4 bases, J lost 2 bases, and 12 bases stayed unmatched. This CDR3 is 16 amino acids long. The CDR3 protein is CASSPVNRGHPYEQYF. The CDR3 bases are TGTGCCAGCAGCCCGGTGAACAGGGGCCACCCCTACGAGCAGTACTTC. Supplemented by reference TRBV5-4 and TRBJ2-7, the full variable domain reads ETGVTQSPTHLIKTRGQQVTLRCSSQSGHNTVSWYQQALGQGPQFIFQYYREEENGRGNFPPRFSGLQFPNYSSELNVNALELDDSALYLCASSPVNRGHPYEQYFGPGTRLTVT.

The chain has TRBV2 and TRBJ2-7; 12 bases are shared with TRBD2. The CDR3 runs 15 residues. With V trimmed by 6 bases and J by 6 bases, 9 bases remained unmatched. The germline V gene encodes CDR1 SNHLY and CDR2 FYNNEI. CDR3 residues: CASRETSGRISEQYF. The DNA for the CDR3 is TGTGCCAGCAGGGAGACTAGCGGGAGAATTTCCGAGCAGTACTTC.

The J gene is TRBJ2-7, the V gene TRBV7-8, with 9 bases matching TRBD1. This CDR3 has 14 residues. The germline gives CDR1 SGHVS, CDR2 FQNEAQ. With V trimmed by 2 bases and J by 4 bases, 3 bases remained unmatched. The CDR3 DNA is TGTGCCAGCAGCTTACGAGGACAGGGGTACGAGCAGTACTTC. This codes for CASSLRGQGYEQYF.

V is TRBV11-3 and J is TRBJ2-5, with 8 bases fitting TRBD2. Losses at the gene ends were 1 base for V and 2 bases for J; bases not matched to a gene: 6. In germline, CDR1 is SGHNT, CDR2 YENEEA. The CDR3 loop spans 16 amino acids. CDR3 nucleotides: TGTGCCAGCAGCTTAGGAGGAGCGGGAGAACAAGAGACCCAGTACTTC. As protein: CASSLGGAGEQETQYF. Full variable domain (outside the CDR3, taken from reference TRBV11-3 and TRBJ2-5): EAGVVQSPRYKIIEKKQPVAFWCNPISGHNTLYWYLQNLGQGPELLIRYENEEAVDDSQLPKDRFSAERLKGVDSTLKIQPAELGDSAVYLCASSLGGAGEQETQYFGPGTRLLVL.

The genes are TRBV7-2 and TRBJ1-1; D remains ambiguous. Trimming removed 5 bases from V and 2 bases from J, with 15 bases in between. CDR3 length: 15 amino acids. From germline, CDR1 is SGHTA and CDR2 FQGNSA. CDR3 sequence (DNA): TGTGCCAGCAGCGTAGTGGGAGGAGGAAACACTGAAGCTTTCTTT. As protein: CASSVVGGGNTEAFF. Full variable domain (remainder filled in from reference TRBV7-2 and TRBJ1-1): GAGVSQSPSNKVTEKGKDVELRCDPISGHTALYWYRQSLGQGLEFLIYFQGNSAPDKSGLPSDRFSAERTGGSVSTLTIQRTQQEDSAVYLCASSVVGGGNTEAFFGQGTRLTVV.

The chain uses TRBV10-1 and TRBJ2-3; maybe TRBD1 (6 bases). The V and J ends lost 3 bases and 6 bases respectively, with 13 bases between them. Germline V gene data show CDR1 as WNHNN and CDR2 as SYGVQD (reference sequence). CDR3 size: 14 residues. The CDR3: CASSEGGVLDTQYF. In DNA form, the CDR3 reads TGCGCCAGCAGTGAAGGGGGAGTGTTGGATACGCAGTATTTT.